The source of this TCR beta chain is a study of T cell responses to AZD1222 COVID-19 vaccine. V lost 2 bases and J lost 1, with 11 bases in between. Germline V lookup: CDR1 LNHDA, CDR2 SQIVND (reference sequence). The CDR3 loop spans 15 amino acids. Data came from immunoSEQ multiplex PCR; TCRdb stores just in-frame clones and leaves some out. The sample has around 84,000 clones; 70% to 90% are singletons. The material sequenced was peripheral blood, taken on day 0 of MenACWY control vaccination. The clonotype originates from an adult in good health. V usage is TRBV19 and J usage is TRBJ1-1, with D possibly matching TRBD1 (5 bases). CDR3 residues: CASSILGAQNTEAFF. The CDR3 DNA reads as TGTGCCAGTAGTATATTAGGGGCCCAGAACACTGAAGCTTTCTTT. The full variable domain, rest sourced from reference TRBV19 and TRBJ1-1, is DGGITQSPKYLFRKEGQNVTLSCEQNLNHDAMYWYRQDPGQGLRLIYYSQIVNDFQKGDIAEGYSVSREKKESFPLTVTSAQKNPTAFYLCASSILGAQNTEAFFGQGTRLTVV.